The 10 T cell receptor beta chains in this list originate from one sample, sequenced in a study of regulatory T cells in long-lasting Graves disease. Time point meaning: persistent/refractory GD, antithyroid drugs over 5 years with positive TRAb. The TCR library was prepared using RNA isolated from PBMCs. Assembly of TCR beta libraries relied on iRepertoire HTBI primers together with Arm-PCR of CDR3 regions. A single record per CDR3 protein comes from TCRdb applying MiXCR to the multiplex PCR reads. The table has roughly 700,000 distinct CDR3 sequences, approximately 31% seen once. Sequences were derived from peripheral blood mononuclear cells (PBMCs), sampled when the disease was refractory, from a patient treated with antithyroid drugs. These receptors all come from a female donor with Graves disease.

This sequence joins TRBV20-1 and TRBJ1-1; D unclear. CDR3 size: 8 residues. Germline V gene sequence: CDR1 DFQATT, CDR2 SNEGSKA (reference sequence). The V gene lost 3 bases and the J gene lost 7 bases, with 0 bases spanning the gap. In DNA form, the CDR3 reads TGCAGTGCTAGTGAAGCTTTCTTT. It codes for CSASEAFF.

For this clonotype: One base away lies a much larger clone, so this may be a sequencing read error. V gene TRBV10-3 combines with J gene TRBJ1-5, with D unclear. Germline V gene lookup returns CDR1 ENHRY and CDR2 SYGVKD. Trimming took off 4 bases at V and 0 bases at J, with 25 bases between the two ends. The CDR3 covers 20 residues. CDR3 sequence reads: CAISGHVLGRSEDSNQPQHF. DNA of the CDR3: TGTGCCATCAGTGGGCACGTGTTAGGACGCTCGGAAGATAGCAATCAGCCCCAGCATTTT.

The CDR3 nucleotides read TGTGCCAGCAGTTACTCAAAAGGGCAGGTCAACGAGCAGTACTTC. Its protein is CASSYSKGQVNEQYF. The V and J genes are TRBV6-9 and TRBJ2-7; D remains unclear. V was pared by 3 bases and J by 5 bases, with 17 bases between. Germline V CDR1 and CDR2: MNHGY, SVAAGI. This CDR3 contains 15 residues.

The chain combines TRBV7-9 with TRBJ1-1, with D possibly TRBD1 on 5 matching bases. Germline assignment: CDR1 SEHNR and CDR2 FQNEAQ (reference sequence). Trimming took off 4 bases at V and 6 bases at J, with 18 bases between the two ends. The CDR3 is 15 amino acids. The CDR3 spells CASSSRDGSLAEAFF. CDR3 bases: TGTGCCAGCAGCTCCCGGGACGGCTCCCTCGCTGAAGCTTTCTTT. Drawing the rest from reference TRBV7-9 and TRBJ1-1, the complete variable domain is DTGVSQNPRHKITKRGQNVTFRCDPISEHNRLYWYRQTLGQGPEFLTYFQNEAQLEKSRLLSDRFSAERPKGSFSTLEIQRTEQGDSAMYLCASSSRDGSLAEAFFGQGTRLTVV.

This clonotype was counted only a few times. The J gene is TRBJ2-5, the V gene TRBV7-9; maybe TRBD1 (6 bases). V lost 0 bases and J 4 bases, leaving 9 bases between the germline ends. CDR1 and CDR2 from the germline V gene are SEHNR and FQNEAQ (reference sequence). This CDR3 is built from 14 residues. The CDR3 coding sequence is TGTGCCAGCAGCTTAGCGGGGGCCACAGAGACCCAGTACTTC. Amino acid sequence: CASSLAGATETQYF.

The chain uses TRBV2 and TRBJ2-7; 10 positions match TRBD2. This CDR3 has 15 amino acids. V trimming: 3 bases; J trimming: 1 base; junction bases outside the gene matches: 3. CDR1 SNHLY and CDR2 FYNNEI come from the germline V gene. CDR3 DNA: TGTGCCAGCAGTGATGCACTAGCGGGGTCCTACGAGCAGTACTTC. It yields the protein CASSDALAGSYEQYF. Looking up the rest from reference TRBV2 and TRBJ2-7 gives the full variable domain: EPEVTQTPSHQVTQMGQEVILRCVPISNHLYFYWYRQILGQKVEFLVSFYNNEISEKSEIFDDQFSVERPDGSNFTLKIRSTKLEDSAMYFCASSDALAGSYEQYFGPGTRLTVT.

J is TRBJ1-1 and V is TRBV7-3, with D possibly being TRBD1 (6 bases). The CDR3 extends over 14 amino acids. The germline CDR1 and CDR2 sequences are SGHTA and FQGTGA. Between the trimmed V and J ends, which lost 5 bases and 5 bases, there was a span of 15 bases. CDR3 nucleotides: TGTGCCAGCAGCCCACCGGGGGCTTTTACTGAAGCTTTCTTT. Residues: CASSPPGAFTEAFF.

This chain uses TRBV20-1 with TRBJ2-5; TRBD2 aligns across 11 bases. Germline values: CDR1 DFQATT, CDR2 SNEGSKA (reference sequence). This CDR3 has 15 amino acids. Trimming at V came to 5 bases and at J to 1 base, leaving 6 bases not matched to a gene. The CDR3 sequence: CSAGRLAGFQETQYF. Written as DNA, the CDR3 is TGCAGTGCTGGACGACTAGCGGGGTTCCAAGAGACCCAGTACTTC.

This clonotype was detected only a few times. CDR3 sequence (DNA): TGTGCCAGCAGCTTAGAGGCAGCGGAGACCCAGTACTTC. Protein sequence: CASSLEAAETQYF. J is TRBJ2-5 and V is TRBV7-7, with no clear D. V lost 1 base to trimming and J lost 5 bases, with 8 bases between them. This CDR3 comprises 13 residues. Germline V gene sequence: CDR1 SSHAT, CDR2 FNYEAQ (reference sequence).

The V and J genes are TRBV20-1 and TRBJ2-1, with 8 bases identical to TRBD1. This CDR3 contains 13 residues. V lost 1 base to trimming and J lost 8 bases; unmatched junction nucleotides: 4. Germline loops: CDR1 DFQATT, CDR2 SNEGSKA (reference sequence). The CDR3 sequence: CSARADRVHEQFF. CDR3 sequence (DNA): TGCAGTGCTAGAGCGGACAGGGTCCATGAGCAGTTCTTC.